Given below is one TCR beta chain in context. Its antigen is unidentified. The authors ran a second PCR of about 7 to 11 cycles using a sample-barcoded 5' primer and a J-beta primer mix. MiXCR, run by TCRdb on the 5' RACE reads, gives a single entry per CDR3 protein. Of more than 1,400,000 distinct CDR3 sequences in the sample, 40% to 50% were seen once. Germline assignment: CDR1 PRHDT and CDR2 FYEKMQ (reference sequence). The CDR3 runs 12 residues. The V end was cut by 0 bases, the J end by 10 bases, with 9 bases between. This sample stems from a study of blood T cells in healthy people across ages. Overall study findings and caveats: While age rose, TCR beta diversity per million T cells dropped in a roughly linear way.

Sequenced: blood. The clonotype was recovered from a woman aged 18-29 years in good health. V is TRBV13 and J is TRBJ1-2; D not resolved. This chain's CDR3 is CASSLGSGDYTF. CDR3 in DNA: TGTGCCAGCAGCTTAGGTTCAGGAGACTACACCTTC.